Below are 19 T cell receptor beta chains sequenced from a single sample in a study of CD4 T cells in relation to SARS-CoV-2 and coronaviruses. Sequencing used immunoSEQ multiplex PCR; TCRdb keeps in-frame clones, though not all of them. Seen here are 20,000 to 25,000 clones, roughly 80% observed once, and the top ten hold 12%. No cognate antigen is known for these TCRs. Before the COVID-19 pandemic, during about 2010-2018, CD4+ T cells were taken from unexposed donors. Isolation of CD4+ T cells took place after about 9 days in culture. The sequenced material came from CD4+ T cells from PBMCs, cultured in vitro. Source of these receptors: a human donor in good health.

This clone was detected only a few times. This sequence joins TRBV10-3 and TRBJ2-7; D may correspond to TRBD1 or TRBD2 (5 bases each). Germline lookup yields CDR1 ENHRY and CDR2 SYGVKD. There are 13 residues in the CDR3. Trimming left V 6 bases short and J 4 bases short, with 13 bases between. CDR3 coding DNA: TGTGCCATCAGAGCTGGGGACGGGTACGAGCAGTACTTC. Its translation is CAIRAGDGYEQYF.

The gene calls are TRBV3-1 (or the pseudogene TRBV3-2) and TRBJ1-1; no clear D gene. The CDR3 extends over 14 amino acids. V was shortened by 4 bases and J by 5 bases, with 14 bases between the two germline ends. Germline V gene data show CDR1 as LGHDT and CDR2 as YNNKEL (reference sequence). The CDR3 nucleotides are TGTGCCAGCAGCCCCCGGGGAGGAGCGACTGAAGCTTTCTTT. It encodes CASSPRGGATEAFF.

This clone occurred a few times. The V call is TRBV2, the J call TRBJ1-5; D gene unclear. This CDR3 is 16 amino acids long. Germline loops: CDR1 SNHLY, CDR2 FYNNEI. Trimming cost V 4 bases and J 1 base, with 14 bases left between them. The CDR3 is CASSGSGFGSNQPQHF. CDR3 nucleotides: TGTGCCAGCAGTGGGTCGGGTTTCGGGAGCAATCAGCCCCAGCATTTT.

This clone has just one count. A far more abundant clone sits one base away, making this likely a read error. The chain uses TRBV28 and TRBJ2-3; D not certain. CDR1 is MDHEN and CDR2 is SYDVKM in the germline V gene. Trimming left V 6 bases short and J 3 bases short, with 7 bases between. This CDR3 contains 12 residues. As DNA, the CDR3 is TGTGCCAGCAGCGCCTATACAGATACGCAGTATTTT. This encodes CASSAYTDTQYF.

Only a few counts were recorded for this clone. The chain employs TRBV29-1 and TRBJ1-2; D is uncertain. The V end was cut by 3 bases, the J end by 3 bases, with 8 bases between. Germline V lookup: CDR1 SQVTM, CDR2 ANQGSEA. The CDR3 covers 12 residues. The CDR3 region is CSVEGLYYGYTF. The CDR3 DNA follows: TGCAGCGTTGAGGGATTGTACTATGGCTACACCTTC.

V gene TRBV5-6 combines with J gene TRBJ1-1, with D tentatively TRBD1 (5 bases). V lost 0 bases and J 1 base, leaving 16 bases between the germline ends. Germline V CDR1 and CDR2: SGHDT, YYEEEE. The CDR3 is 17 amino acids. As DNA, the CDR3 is TGTGCCAGCAGCTTGGTTGGGGGAACTGGAACGAACACTGAAGCTTTCTTT. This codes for CASSLVGGTGTNTEAFF.

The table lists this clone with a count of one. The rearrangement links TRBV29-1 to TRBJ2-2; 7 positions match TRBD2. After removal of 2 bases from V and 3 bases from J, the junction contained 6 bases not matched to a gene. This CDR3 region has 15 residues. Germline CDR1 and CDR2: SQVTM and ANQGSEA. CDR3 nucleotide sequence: TGCAGCGTTGAATGGCGGGGGAAGGACACCGGGGAGCTGTTTTTT. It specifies CSVEWRGKDTGELFF.

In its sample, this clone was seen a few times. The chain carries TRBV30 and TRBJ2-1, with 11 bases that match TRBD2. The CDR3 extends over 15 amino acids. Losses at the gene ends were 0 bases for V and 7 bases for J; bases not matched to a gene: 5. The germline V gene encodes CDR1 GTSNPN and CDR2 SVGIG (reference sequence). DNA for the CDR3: TGTGCCTGGAGTGTAACTAGCGGGAGTTTTAATGAGCAGTTCTTC. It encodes CAWSVTSGSFNEQFF.

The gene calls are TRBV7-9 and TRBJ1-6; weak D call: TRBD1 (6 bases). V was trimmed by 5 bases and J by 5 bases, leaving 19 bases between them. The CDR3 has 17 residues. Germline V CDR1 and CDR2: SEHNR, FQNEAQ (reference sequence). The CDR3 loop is CASSLTGSRSNNSPLHF. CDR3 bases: TGTGCCAGCAGCCTCACAGGGAGTAGATCAAATAATTCACCCCTCCACTTT.

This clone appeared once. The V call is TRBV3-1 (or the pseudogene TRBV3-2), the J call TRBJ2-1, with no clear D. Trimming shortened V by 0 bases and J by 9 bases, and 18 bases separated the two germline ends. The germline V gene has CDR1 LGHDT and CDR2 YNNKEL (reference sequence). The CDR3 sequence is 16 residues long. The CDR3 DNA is TGTGCCAGCAGCCAAGATCTCGTAATCGGTTTGGGTGAGCAGTTCTTC. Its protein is CASSQDLVIGLGEQFF.

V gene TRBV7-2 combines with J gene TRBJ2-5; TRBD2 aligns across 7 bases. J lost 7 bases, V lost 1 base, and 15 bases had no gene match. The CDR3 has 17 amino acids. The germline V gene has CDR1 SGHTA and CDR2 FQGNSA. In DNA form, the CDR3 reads TGTGCCAGCAGCTTAGGTAGCGGGTCGGGCCCGGGTTGGACCCAGTACTTC. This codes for CASSLGSGSGPGWTQYF.

CDR3 in DNA: TGTGCCAGCAGTACCGGGCCGGGAGGGGCCAACGTCCTGACTTTC. It is translated as CASSTGPGGANVLTF. The chain has TRBV2 and TRBJ2-6; D may be TRBD2 (5 bases). The CDR3 contains 15 residues. Trimming shortened V by 5 bases and J by 4 bases, and 12 bases separated the two germline ends. Germline V lookup: CDR1 SNHLY, CDR2 FYNNEI.

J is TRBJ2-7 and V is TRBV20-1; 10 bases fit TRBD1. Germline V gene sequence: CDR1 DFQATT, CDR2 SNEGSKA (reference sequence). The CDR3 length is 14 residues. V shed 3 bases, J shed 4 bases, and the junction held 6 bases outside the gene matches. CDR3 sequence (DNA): TGCAGTGCTAGTGACGACAGGGGGCTTTACGAGCAGTACTTC. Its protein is CSASDDRGLYEQYF.

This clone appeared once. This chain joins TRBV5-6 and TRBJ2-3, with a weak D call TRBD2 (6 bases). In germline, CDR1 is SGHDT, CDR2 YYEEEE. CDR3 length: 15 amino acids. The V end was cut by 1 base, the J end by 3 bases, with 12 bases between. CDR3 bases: TGTGCCAGCAGCTTGCGACTAGGGTATACAGATACGCAGTATTTT. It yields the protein CASSLRLGYTDTQYF.

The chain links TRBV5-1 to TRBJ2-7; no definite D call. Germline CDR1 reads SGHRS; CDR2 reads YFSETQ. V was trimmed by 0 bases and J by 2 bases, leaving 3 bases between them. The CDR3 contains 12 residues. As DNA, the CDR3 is TGCGCCAGCAGCTTGGAACCCTACGAGCAGTACTTC. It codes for CASSLEPYEQYF.

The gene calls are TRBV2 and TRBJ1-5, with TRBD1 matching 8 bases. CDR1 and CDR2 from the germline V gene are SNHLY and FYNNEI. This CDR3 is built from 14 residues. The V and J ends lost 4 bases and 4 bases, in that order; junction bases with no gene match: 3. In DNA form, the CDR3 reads TGTGCCAGCAGTGTACAGGGGGGTAATCAGCCCCAGCATTTT. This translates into CASSVQGGNQPQHF.

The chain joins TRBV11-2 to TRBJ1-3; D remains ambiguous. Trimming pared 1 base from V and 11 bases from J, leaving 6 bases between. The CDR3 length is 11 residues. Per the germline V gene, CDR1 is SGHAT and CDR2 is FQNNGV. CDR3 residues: CASSLGDAIYF. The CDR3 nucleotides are TGTGCCAGCAGCTTAGGAGACGCCATATATTTT. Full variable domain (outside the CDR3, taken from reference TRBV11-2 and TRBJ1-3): EAGVAQSPRYKIIEKRQSVAFWCNPISGHATLYWYQQILGQGPKLLIQFQNNGVVDDSQLPKDRFSAERLKGVDSTLKIQPAKLEDSAVYLCASSLGDAIYFGEGSWLTVV.

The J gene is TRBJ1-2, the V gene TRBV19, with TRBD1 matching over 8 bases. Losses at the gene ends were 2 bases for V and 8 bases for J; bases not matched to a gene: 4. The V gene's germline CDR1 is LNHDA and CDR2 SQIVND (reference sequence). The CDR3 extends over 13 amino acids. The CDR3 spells CASSIIYRGGYTF. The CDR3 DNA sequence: TGTGCCAGTAGTATAATCTACAGGGGGGGCTACACCTTC.

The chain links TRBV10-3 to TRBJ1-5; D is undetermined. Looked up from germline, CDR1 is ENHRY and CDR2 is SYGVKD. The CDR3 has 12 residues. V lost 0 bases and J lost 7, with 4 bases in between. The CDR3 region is CAISESGQPQHF. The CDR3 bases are TGTGCCATCAGTGAGTCGGGCCAGCCCCAGCATTTT.